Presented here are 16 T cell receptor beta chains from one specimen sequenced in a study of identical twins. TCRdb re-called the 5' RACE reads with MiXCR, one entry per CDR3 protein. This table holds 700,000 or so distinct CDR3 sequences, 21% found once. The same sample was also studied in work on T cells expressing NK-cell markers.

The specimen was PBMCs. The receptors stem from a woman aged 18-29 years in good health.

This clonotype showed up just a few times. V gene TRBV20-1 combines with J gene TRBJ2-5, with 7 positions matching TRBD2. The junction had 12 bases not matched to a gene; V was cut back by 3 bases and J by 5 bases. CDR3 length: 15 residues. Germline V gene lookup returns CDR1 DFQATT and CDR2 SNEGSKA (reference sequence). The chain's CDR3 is CSASGVGGETETQYF. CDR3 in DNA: TGCAGTGCTAGTGGGGTTGGGGGGGAAACGGAGACCCAGTACTTC.

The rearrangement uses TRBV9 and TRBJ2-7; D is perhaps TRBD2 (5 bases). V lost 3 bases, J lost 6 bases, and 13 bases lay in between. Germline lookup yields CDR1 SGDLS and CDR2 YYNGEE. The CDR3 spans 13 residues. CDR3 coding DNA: TGTGCCAGCAGCGCAGGACTCTATTCCGAGCAGTACTTC. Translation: CASSAGLYSEQYF.

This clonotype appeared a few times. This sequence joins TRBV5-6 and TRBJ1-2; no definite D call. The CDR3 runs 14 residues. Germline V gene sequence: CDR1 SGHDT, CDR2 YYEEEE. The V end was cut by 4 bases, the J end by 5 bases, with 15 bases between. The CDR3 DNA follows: TGTGCCAGCAGCCCGGCGGTCGGCCCGTATGGCTACACCTTC. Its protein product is CASSPAVGPYGYTF.

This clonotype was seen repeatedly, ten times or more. The CDR3 DNA reads as TGTGCCAGCAGTCATACAAGGGTTATGGGGTCCGAGCAGTACTTC. Protein: CASSHTRVMGSEQYF. The chain uses TRBV25-1 and TRBJ2-7; D call uncertain. The CDR3 loop spans 15 amino acids. Germline V gives CDR1 MGHDK, CDR2 SYGVNS. Trimming left V 5 bases short and J 6 bases short, with 20 bases between.

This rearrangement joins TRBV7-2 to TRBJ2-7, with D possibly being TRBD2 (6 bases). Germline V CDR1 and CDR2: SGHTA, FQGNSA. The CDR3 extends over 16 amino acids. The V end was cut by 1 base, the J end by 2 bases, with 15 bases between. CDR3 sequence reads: CASSLVVGGLTYEQYF. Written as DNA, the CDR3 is TGTGCCAGCAGCTTAGTGGTCGGGGGTCTTACCTACGAGCAGTACTTC.

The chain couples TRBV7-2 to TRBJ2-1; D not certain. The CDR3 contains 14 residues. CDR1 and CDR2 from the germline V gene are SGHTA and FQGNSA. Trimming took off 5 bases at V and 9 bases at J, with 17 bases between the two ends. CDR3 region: CASSLLGFSSEQFF. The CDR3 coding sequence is TGTGCCAGCAGCCTCCTGGGGTTTTCGAGTGAGCAGTTCTTC.

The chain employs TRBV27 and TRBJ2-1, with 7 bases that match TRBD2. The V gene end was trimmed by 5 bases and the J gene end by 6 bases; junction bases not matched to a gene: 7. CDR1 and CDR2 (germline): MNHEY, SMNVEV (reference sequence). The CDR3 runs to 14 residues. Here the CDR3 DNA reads TGTGCCAGCAGTCCGAAACCTAGCGGCAATGAGCAGTTCTTC. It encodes CASSPKPSGNEQFF.

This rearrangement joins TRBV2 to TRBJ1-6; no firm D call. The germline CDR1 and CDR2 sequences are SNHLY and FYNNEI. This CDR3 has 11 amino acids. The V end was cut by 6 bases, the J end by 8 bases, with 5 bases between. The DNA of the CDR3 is TGTGCCAGCAGCCCATATTCACCCCTCCACTTT. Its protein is CASSPYSPLHF.

DNA of the CDR3: TGCAGCGGTGGGGGCCCAGAGACCCAGTACTTC. Translation gives CSGGGPETQYF. This chain links TRBV29-1 with TRBJ2-5; tentative D call: TRBD1 (6 bases). The V gene's germline CDR1 is SQVTM and CDR2 ANQGSEA. This CDR3 comprises 11 residues. The V and J ends lost 7 bases and 4 bases respectively, with 10 bases between them.

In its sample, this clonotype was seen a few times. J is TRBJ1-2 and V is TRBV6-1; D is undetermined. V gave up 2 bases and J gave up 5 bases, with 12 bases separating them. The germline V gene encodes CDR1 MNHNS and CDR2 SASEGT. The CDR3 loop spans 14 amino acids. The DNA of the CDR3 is TGTGCCAGCAGTGAACGTTGGCAGGAGTATGGCTACACCTTC. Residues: CASSERWQEYGYTF.

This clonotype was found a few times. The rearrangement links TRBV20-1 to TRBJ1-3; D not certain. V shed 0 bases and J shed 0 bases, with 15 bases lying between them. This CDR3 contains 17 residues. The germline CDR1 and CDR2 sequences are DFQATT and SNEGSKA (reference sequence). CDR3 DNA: TGCAGTGCTAGAGATCATAGAGTGGGCGACTCTGGAAACACCATATATTTT. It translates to CSARDHRVGDSGNTIYF.

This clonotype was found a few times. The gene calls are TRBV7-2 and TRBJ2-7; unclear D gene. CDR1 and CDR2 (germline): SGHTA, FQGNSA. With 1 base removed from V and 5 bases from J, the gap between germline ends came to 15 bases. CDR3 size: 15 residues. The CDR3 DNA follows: TGTGCCAGCAGCTTAGACCTGGGCCAGGTAGACGAGCAGTACTTC. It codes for CASSLDLGQVDEQYF.

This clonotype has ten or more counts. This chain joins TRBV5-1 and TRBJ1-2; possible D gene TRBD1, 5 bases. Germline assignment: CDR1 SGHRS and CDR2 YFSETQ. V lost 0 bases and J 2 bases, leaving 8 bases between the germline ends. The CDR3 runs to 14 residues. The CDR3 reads CASSLEGINYGYTF. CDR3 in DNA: TGCGCCAGCAGCTTGGAGGGGATAAACTATGGCTACACCTTC.

The CDR3 region has the DNA TGTGCCAGCAGCTTGGACCGGGGCCACAACACTGAAGCTTTCTTT. Encoded protein: CASSLDRGHNTEAFF. This chain connects TRBV5-4 to TRBJ1-1, with D perhaps TRBD1 (5 bases). This CDR3 spans 15 amino acids. V lost 0 bases to trimming and J lost 2 bases, with 11 bases between them. Germline CDR1 and CDR2: SGHNT and YYREEE (reference sequence).

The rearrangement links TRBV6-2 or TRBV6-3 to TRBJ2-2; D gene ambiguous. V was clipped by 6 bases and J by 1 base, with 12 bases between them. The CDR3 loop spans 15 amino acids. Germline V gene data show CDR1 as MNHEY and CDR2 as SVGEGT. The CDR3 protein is CASRSIRGNTGELFF. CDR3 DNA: TGTGCCAGCAGATCCATCAGAGGGAACACCGGGGAGCTGTTTTTT.

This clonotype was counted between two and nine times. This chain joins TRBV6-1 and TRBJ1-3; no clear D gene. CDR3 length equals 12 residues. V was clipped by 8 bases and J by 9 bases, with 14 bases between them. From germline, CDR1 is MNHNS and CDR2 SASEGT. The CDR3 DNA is TGTGCCAGCGGTCCGCACGGATTCACCATATATTTT. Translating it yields CASGPHGFTIYF.